This entry is about one TCR beta chain. Antigen unknown. The source of the sample is a study of OX40 agonist ivuxolimab in advanced cancers. General study points: Relative to CD4+ cells, CD8+ T cells on average had more expanded clones.

Patients were ineligible given autoimmune disease history or systemic immunosuppression. CDR3 size: 13 residues. V lost 4 bases to trimming and J lost 0 bases, with 6 bases between them. Germline CDR1 MNHEY, CDR2 SMNVEV (reference sequence). This table comes from immunoSEQ multiplex PCR, and its TCRdb copy is limited to in-frame clones, with some not included. The sample includes tens of thousands of clones, approximately 94% of them seen just once. V is TRBV27 and J is TRBJ1-1; D gene ambiguous. This specimen consisted of CD4+ or CD8+ T cells sorted from blood, obtained in a trial of the OX40 agonist ivuxolimab. The receptor was derived from an adult with an advanced solid tumor such as melanoma, head and neck, liver or kidney cancer. CDR3 protein: CASSWQLNTEAFF. The CDR3, as DNA: TGTGCCAGCAGTTGGCAGTTGAACACTGAAGCTTTCTTT.